These 8 T cell receptor beta chains came from one sample sequenced in a study of blood T cells in healthy people across ages. A J-beta primer mix and a sample-barcoded 5' primer were used in a second PCR of about 7 to 12 cycles. TCRdb called the 5' RACE reads again in MiXCR, with one record for every CDR3 protein. The data hold over 1,500,000 distinct CDR3 sequences, with roughly 43% observed a single time. Material: blood. These TCRs come from a human donor in good health.

V is TRBV9 and J is TRBJ2-7; possible D gene TRBD1, 7 bases. The ends were cut back, 7 bases at V and 2 bases at J, with 13 bases in the middle. Germline-derived CDR1 and CDR2 are SGDLS and YYNGEE. CDR3 size: 13 residues. The chain's CDR3 is CASGQGGAYEQYF. CDR3 bases: TGTGCCAGCGGCCAGGGGGGAGCCTACGAGCAGTACTTC.

This chain joins TRBV12-3 or TRBV12-4 and TRBJ1-1; D possibly corresponds to TRBD1 (6 bases). V dropped 6 bases and J dropped 4 bases, with 15 bases sitting between them. CDR3 length: 14 residues. CDR3 sequence reads: CASRPGVPGTEAFF. In DNA form, the CDR3 reads TGTGCCAGCAGACCAGGGGTCCCTGGCACTGAAGCTTTCTTT.

This clonotype was picked up a small number of times. The chain links TRBV5-1 to TRBJ2-3, with a weak D call TRBD1 (7 bases). The germline CDR1 and CDR2 sequences are SGHRS and YFSETQ. The CDR3 runs to 13 residues. The V and J ends lost 5 bases and 3 bases respectively, with 10 bases between them. For the CDR3, the DNA is TGCGCCAGCAGGGAGGGGGCGACAGATACGCAGTATTTT. The encoded protein is CASREGATDTQYF.

This clonotype was found a few times. This chain connects TRBV10-3 to TRBJ1-5, with D unresolved. The germline V and J ends were trimmed by 2 bases and 1 base, with 12 bases remaining between them. Germline CDR1 ENHRY, CDR2 SYGVKD. The CDR3 length is 16 residues. CDR3 sequence reads: CAISEGRVLSNQPQHF. Here the CDR3 DNA reads TGTGCCATCAGTGAGGGCAGAGTGTTGAGCAATCAGCCCCAGCATTTT.

The V and J genes are TRBV5-1 and TRBJ2-1, with D perhaps TRBD1 (6 bases). The germline gives CDR1 SGHRS, CDR2 YFSETQ. The CDR3 covers 15 residues. Deletions cut 2 bases from V and 3 bases from J, with 12 bases between. The CDR3 coding sequence is TGCGCCAGCAGCTTCGGACGGGACAACTACAATGAGCAGTTCTTC. This translates into CASSFGRDNYNEQFF.

In the case of this clonotype: A read error may be the cause here, since a much bigger clone is one base away. The gene calls are TRBV4-3 and TRBJ2-7; 10 bases are shared with TRBD1. The J call may be faulty, since TRBJ2-5 better matches the DNA end. The germline V gene has CDR1 LGHNA and CDR2 YSLEER. The CDR3 covers 16 residues. CDR3 sequence: CASSQDLGQGGETQYF. Here the CDR3 DNA reads TGCGCCAGCAGCCAAGACTTAGGACAGGGGGGAGAGACCCAGTACTTC.

This clonotype has only a few counts. The V call is TRBV7-8, the J call TRBJ1-1; the match to TRBD1 covers 7 bases. Germline assignment: CDR1 SGHVS and CDR2 FQNEAQ. This CDR3 is 16 amino acids long. The V and J ends lost 0 bases and 1 base, in that order; junction bases with no gene match: 5. As DNA, the CDR3 is TGTGCCAGCAGCTTAGCATCAGGGGGGCCGAACACTGAAGCTTTCTTT. This gives the protein CASSLASGGPNTEAFF.

The chain employs TRBV20-1 and TRBJ2-1, with a tentative D call TRBD2 (6 bases). The CDR3 is made up of 13 amino acids. CDR1 and CDR2 (germline): DFQATT, SNEGSKA (reference sequence). The CDR3 spells CSPGGRGNIEQFF. CDR3 sequence (DNA): TGCAGCCCCGGAGGGCGGGGTAATATTGAGCAGTTCTTC.